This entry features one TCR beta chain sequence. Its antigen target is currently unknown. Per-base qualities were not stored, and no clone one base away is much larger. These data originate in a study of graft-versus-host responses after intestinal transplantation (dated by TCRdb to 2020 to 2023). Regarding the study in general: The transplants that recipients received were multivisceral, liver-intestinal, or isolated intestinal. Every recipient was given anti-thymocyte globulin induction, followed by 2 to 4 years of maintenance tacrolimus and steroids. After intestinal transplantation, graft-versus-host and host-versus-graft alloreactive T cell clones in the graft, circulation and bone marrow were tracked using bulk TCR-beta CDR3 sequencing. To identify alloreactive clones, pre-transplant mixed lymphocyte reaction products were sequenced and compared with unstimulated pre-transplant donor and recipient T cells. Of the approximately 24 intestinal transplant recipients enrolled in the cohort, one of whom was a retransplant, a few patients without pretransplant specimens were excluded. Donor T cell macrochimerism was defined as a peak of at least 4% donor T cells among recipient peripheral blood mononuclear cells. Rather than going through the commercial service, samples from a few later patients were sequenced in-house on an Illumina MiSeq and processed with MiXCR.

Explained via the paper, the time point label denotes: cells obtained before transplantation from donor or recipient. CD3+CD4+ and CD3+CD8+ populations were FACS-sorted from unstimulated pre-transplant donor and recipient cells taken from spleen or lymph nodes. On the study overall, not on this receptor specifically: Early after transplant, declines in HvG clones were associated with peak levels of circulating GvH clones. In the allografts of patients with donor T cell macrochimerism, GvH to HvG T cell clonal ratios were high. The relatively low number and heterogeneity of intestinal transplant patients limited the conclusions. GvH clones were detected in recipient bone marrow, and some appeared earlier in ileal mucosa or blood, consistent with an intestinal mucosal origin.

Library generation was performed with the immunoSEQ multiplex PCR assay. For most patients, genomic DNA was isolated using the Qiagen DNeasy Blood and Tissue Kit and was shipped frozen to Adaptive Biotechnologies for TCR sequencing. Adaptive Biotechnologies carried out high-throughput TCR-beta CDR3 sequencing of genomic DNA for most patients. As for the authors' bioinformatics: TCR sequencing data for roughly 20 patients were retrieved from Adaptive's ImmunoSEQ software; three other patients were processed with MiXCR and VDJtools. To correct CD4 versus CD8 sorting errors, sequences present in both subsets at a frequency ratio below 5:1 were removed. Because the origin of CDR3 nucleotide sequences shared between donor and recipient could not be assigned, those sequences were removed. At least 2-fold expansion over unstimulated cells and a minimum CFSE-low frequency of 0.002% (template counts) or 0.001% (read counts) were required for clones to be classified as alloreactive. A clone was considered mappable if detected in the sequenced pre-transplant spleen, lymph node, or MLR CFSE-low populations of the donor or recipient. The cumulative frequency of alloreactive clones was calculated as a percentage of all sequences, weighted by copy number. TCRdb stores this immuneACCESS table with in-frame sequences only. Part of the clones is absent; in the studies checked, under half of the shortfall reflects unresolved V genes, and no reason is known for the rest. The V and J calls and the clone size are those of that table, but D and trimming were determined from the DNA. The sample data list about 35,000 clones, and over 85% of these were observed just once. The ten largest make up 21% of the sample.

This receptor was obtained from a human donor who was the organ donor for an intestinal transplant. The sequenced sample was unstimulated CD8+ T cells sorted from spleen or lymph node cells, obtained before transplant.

The CDR3 corresponds to CASSWTSGGTGELFF. The nucleotide sequence reads as follows: TGTGCCAGTAGCTGGACTAGCGGGGGTACCGGGGAGCTGTTTTTT. The chain employs TRBV19 and TRBJ2-2; 13 nucleotides in the junction match TRBD2. As encoded in the germline V gene (reference sequence), CDR1 is LNHDA while CDR2 is SQIVND. Taken from cysteine to phenylalanine, the CDR3 has 15 residues. Of the read, only the CDR3 DNA is kept; its 45 bases are in frame from base 1. Clipping removes 6 bases from V and 5 bases from J, with 3 as the unmatched junction base count.